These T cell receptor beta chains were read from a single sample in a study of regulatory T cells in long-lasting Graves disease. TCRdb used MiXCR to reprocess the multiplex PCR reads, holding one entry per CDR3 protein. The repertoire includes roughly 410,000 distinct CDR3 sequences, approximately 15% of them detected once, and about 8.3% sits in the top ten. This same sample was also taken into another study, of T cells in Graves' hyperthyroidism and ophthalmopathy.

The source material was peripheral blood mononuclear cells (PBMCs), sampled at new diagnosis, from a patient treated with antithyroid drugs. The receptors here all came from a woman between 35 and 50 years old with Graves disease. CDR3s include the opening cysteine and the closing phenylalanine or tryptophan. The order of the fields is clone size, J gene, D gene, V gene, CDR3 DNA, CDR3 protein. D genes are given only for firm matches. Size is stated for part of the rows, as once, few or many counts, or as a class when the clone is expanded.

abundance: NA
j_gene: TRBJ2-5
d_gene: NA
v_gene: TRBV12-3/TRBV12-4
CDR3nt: TGTGCCAGCAGCTTGGTTGGGGGGAGTTCGTACAATGAGCAGTACTTC
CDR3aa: CASSLVGGSSYNEQYF

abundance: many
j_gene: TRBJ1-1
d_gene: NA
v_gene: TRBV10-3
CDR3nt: TGTGCCACTAGATACACGGGGGAGGACACTGAAGCTTTCTTT
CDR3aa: CATRYTGEDTEAFF

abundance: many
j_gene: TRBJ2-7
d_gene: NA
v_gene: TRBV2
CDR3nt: TGTGCCAGCAGTGAATTGGGGAGGTCTATCTACGAGCAGTACTTC
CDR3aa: CASSELGRSIYEQYF

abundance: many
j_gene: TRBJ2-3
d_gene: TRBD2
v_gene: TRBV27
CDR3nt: TGTGCCAGCAGTTCCGGGACTAGCGGGGTCCCTAGCACAGATACGCAGTATTTT
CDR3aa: CASSSGTSGVPSTDTQYF

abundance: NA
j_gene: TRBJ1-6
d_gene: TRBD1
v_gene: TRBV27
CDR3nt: TGTGCCAGCAGTCGTACAGGGGATTCACCCCTCCACTTT
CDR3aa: CASSRTGDSPLHF

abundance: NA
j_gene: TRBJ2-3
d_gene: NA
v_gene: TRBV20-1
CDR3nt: TGCAGTGCTAGAGGCTCAGATACGCAGTATTTT
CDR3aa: CSARGSDTQYF

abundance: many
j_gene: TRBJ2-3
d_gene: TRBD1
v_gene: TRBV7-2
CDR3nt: TGTGCCAGCAGCCTGACAGGGGCCCTTCACACAGATACGCAGTATTTT
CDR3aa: CASSLTGALHTDTQYF

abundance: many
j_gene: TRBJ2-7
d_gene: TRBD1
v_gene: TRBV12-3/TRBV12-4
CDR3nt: TGTGCCAGCACCGGGACAGCCTCCTACGAGCAGTACTTC
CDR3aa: CASTGTASYEQYF

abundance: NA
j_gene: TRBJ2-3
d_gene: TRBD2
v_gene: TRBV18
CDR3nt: TGTGCCAGCTCCCCCAAACGACTAGCGGGAGGTGATACGCAGTATTTT
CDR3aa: CASSPKRLAGGDTQYF

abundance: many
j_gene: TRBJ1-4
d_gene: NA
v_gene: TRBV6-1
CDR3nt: TGTGCCAGCAACAAAACAGGGATGGTCAACGAAAAACTGTTTTTT
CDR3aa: CASNKTGMVNEKLFF

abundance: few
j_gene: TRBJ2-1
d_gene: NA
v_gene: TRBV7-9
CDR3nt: TGTGCCAGCAGCCCCCCGGGGGAGTTAAGAGAGCAGTTCTTC
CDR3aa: CASSPPGELREQFF

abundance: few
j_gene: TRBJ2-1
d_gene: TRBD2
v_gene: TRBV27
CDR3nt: TGTGCCAGCAGGTTAGCGGGAGATGGCAATGAGCAGTTCTTC
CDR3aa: CASRLAGDGNEQFF

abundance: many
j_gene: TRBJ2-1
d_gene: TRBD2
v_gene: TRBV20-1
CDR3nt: TGCAGTGCCCCAATCCCGGGACTAGCGGTCAATGAGCAGTTCTTC
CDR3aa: CSAPIPGLAVNEQFF

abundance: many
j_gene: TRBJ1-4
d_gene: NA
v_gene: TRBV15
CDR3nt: TGTGCCACCAGCAGAGATAGGGGACAAGGGGAAAAACTGTTTTTT
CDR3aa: CATSRDRGQGEKLFF

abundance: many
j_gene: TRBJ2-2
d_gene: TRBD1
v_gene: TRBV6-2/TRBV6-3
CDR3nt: TGTGCCAGCAGCGACAGGGACCCCGGGGAGCTGTTTTTT
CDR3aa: CASSDRDPGELFF

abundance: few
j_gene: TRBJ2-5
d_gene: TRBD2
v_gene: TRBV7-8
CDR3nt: TGTGCCAGCAGCCCCCGGGTGGATAGCGGGAGGGTGGGGGAGACCCAGTACTTC
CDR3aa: CASSPRVDSGRVGETQYF

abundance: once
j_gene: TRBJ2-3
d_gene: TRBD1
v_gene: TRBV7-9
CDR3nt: TGTGCCAGCAGCTTGGTAGGGGGCGGATACACAGATACGAAGTATTTT
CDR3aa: CASSLVGGGYTDTKYF

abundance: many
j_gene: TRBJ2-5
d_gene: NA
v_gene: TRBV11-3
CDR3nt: TGTGCCAGCAGCTTTCGCGGGACCCAAGAGACCCAGTACTTC
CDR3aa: CASSFRGTQETQYF

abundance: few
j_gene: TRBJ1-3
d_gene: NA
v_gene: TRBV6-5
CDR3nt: TGTGCCAGCAGTTACCGGCAGGGAAGTCCTGGAAACACCATATATTTT
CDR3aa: CASSYRQGSPGNTIYF

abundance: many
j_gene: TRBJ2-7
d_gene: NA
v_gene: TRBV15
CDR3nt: TGTGCCACCAGCAGCCGGGTCGACTACGAGCAGTACTTC
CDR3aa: CATSSRVDYEQYF

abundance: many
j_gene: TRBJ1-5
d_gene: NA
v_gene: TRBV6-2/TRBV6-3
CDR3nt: TGTGCCAGCAGGTCCCAAGGGGGTACGGGGAGCAATCAGCCCCAGCATTTT
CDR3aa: CASRSQGGTGSNQPQHF

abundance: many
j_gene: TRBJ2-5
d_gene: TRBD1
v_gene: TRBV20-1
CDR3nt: TGCAGTGCGCAGGGGGCCTACCAAGAGACCCAGTACTTC
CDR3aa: CSAQGAYQETQYF

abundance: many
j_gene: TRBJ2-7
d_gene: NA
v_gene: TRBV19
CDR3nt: TGTGCCAGTAGTATGCGGGATAGTCCCGGGTACGAGCAGTACTTC
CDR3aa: CASSMRDSPGYEQYF

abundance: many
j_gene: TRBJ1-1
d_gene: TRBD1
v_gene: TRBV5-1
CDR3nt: TGCGCCAGCGCGACAGGGCCTAGGAGAGAGACTGAAGCTTTCTTT
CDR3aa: CASATGPRRETEAFF

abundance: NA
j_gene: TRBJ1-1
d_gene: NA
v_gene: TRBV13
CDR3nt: TGTGCCAGCAGCTTGGTAGTCGAGGAGACTGAAGCTTTCTTT
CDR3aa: CASSLVVEETEAFF

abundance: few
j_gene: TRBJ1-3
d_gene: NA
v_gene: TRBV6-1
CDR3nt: TGTGCCAGCAGGGAGGCCTCTGGAAACACCATATATTTT
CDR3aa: CASREASGNTIYF

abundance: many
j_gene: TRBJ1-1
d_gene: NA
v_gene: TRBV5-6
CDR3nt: TGTGCCAGCAGCTTGGTGCAGACCACTGAAGCTTTCTTT
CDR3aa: CASSLVQTTEAFF

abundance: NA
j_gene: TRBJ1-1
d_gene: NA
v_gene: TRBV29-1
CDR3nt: TGCAGCGTTGACACAGGGCTGGCTGAAGCTTTCTTT
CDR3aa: CSVDTGLAEAFF

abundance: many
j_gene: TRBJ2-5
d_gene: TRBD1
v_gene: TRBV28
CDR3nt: TGTGCCAGCAGCAACAGGGGGCGAAAGACCCAGTACTTC
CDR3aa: CASSNRGRKTQYF

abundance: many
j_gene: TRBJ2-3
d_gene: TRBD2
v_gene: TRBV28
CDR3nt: TGTGCCAGCAGTTTGGAGCAGGCCAGGACTAGCGGGAGGGATACGCAGTATTTT
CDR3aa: CASSLEQARTSGRDTQYF

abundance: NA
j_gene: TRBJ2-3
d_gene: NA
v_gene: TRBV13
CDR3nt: TGTGCCAGCAGCAAGGGACCCTCCCGCACAGATACGCAGTATTTT
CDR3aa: CASSKGPSRTDTQYF

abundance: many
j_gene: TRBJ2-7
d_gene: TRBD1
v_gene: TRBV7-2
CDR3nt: TGTGCCAGCAGCTGGGGGACAGCGGATCGACCCATGTACGAGCAGTACTTC
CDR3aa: CASSWGTADRPMYEQYF

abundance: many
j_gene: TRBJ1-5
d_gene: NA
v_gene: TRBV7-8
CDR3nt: TGTGCCAGCAGCGTGAGGGCAGGGCCTAATAGCAATCAGCCCCAGCATTTT
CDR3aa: CASSVRAGPNSNQPQHF

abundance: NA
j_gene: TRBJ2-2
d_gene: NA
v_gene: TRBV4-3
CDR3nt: TGCGCCAGCAACCAAGAACCCCATGCCGGGGAGCTGTTTTTT
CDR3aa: CASNQEPHAGELFF

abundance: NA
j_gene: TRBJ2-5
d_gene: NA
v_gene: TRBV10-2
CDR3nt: TGCGCCAGCAGTGAGACCGGGGGAGAAGAGACCCAGTACTTC
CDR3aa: CASSETGGEETQYF

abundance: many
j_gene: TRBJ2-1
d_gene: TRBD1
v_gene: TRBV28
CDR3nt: TGTGCCAGCAGCCAAACCAACAGGGGGAATGAGCAGTTCTTC
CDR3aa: CASSQTNRGNEQFF

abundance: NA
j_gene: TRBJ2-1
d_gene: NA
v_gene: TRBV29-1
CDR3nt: TGCAGCGTTGAGGTGGGAGGAGAGTTCTTC
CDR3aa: CSVEVGGEFF

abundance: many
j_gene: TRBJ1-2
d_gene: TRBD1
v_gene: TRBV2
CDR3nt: TGTGCCAGCAGGGGCCAACAGGGGGGGAACTATGGCTACACCTTC
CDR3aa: CASRGQQGGNYGYTF

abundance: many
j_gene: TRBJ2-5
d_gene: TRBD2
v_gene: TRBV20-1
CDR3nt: TGCAGTGCTAGTGTCCTAGCGGGAGGGGGAGAGACCCAGTACTTC
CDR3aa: CSASVLAGGGETQYF

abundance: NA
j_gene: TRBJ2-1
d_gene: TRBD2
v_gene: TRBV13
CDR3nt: TGTGCCAGCAGCTCCGCGACTAGCGGGAGGGGCAATGAGCAGTTCTTC
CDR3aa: CASSSATSGRGNEQFF

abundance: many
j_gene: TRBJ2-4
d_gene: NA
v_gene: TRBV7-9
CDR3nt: TGTGCCAGCAGCTTTGGGGGAGGCCTAAACATTCAGTACTTC
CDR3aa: CASSFGGGLNIQYF

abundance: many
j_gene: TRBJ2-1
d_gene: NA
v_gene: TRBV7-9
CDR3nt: TGTGCCAGCAGCCTCCTCAGGTTCAATGAGCAGTTCTTC
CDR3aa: CASSLLRFNEQFF

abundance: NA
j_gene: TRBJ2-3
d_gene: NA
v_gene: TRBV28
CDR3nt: NA
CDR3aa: CASSLSWTETYEQYFGPGTDAQYF

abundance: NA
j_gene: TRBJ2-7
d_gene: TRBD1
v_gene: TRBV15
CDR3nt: TGTGCCACCAGCAGGGACAGGGTGGACGAGCAGTACTTC
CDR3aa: CATSRDRVDEQYF

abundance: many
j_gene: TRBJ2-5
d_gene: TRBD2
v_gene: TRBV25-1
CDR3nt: TGTGCCAGCAGTTACGGGGGGAATCGCCAAGAGACCCAGTACTTC
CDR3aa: CASSYGGNRQETQYF

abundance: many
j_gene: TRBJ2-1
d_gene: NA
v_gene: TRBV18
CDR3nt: TGTGCCAGCTCACCAATGGGTGAGCAGTTCTTC
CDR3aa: CASSPMGEQFF

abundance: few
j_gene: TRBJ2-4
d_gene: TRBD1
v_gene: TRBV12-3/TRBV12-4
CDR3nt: TGTGCCAGCAGACAGGGGGCGCCTGGAAACATTCAGTACTTC
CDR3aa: CASRQGAPGNIQYF

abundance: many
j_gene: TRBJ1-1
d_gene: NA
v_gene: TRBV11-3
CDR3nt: TGTGCCAGCAGCCTTAGCCGTTTCGGGGGTAAGAACACTGAAGCTTTCTTT
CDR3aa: CASSLSRFGGKNTEAFF

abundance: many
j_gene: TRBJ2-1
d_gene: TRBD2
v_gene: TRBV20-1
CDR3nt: TGCAGTGCTTTAATTAGTAGCGGGAGAGGCTACAATGAGCAGTTCTTC
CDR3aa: CSALISSGRGYNEQFF

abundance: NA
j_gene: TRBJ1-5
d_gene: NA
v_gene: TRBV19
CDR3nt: TGTGCCAGTGGGACGACGGTTTATAGCAATCAGCCCCAGCATTTT
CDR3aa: CASGTTVYSNQPQHF